These 11 T cell receptor beta chains came from one sample sequenced in a study of T cell repertoires in cytomegalovirus infection. TCRdb independently ran MiXCR on the reads; one entry per CDR3 protein. The table has 110,000 to 150,000 distinct CDR3 sequences, approximately 5.9% seen once. Sample: PBMCs. The receptors here all came from a human donor in good health (CMV status not recorded). Some clones in this sample may be carry-over from other donors' samples.

This clonotype showed up many times. The rearrangement joins TRBV6-8 to TRBJ2-1; maybe TRBD2 (5 bases). Germline CDR1 MNHGY, CDR2 SAAAGT. The CDR3 has 13 amino acids. Trimming removed 6 bases from V and 8 bases from J, with 14 bases in between. The CDR3 DNA reads as TGTGCCAGCAGCAAACTAGGTCCGGATGAGCAGTTCTTC. It encodes CASSKLGPDEQFF.

This clonotype was seen many times. This CDR3 reads CASRPGRSTEAFF. CDR3 DNA: TGTGCCAGCAGGCCGGGACGCAGCACTGAAGCTTTCTTT. The chain recombines TRBV6-1 with TRBJ1-1; perhaps TRBD1 as D (5 bases). This CDR3 has 13 amino acids. V was shortened by 6 bases and J by 4 bases, with 12 bases between the two germline ends. Germline CDR1 MNHNS, CDR2 SASEGT.

This clonotype was counted at least ten times. This sequence joins TRBV7-8 and TRBJ2-7, with D tentatively TRBD1 (6 bases). V shed 1 base and J shed 3 bases, with 13 bases lying between them. CDR1 and CDR2 (germline): SGHVS, FQNEAQ. The CDR3 extends over 15 amino acids. The DNA of the CDR3 is TGTGCCAGCAGCTTAGGGGGGCAAGGGGGCTACGAGCAGTACTTC. The encoded protein is CASSLGGQGGYEQYF.

In this sample, this clonotype turned up many times. J is TRBJ2-1 and V is TRBV7-2, with D perhaps matching TRBD2 (6 bases). V lost 6 bases and J lost 6, with 15 bases in between. The CDR3 totals 14 residues. CDR1 is SGHTA and CDR2 is FQGNSA in the germline V gene. Here the CDR3 reads CASRVGGVGNEQFF. The CDR3 DNA follows: TGTGCCAGCAGGGTTGGCGGGGTTGGCAATGAGCAGTTCTTC.

This clonotype has at least ten counts. The chain combines TRBV5-6 with TRBJ1-1; no reliable D call. The V gene lost 0 bases and the J gene lost 5 bases, with 5 bases spanning the gap. This CDR3 is built from 12 residues. Germline CDR1 reads SGHDT; CDR2 reads YYEEEE. The CDR3 loop reads CASSLVGTEAFF. The CDR3 DNA follows: TGTGCCAGCAGCTTGGTGGGAACTGAAGCTTTCTTT.

On this clonotype: The junction and the germline gene differ at one end; a read error may be behind it. This sequence joins TRBV7-7 and TRBJ2-1; no firm D call. The CDR3 covers 12 residues. Germline V gene sequence: CDR1 SSHAT, CDR2 FNYEAQ (reference sequence). The CDR3 nucleotides read TGTGCTAGCAGCTCCGGCATGGGAGAGCAGTTCTTC. Its translation is CASSSGMGEQFF. The complete variable domain, with remaining parts taken from reference TRBV7-7 and TRBJ2-1, reads GAGVSQSPRYKVTKRGQDVTLRCDPISSHATLYWYQQALGQGPEFLTYFNYEAQPDKSGLPSDRFSAERPEGSISTLTIQRTEQRDSAMYRCASSSGMGEQFFGPGTRLTVL.

This clonotype was counted many times. The V gene is TRBV10-3, the J gene TRBJ2-1; D unresolved. Germline values: CDR1 ENHRY, CDR2 SYGVKD. CDR3 length: 11 residues. V shed 4 bases and J shed 3 bases, with 1 base lying between them. For the CDR3, the DNA is TGTGCCATCAGTGTCTACAATGAGCAGTTCTTC. It is translated as CAISVYNEQFF.

This clonotype was recorded at least ten times. The V and J genes are TRBV7-8 and TRBJ1-1, with D unresolved. Per the germline V gene, CDR1 is SGHVS and CDR2 is FQNEAQ. The CDR3 spans 14 residues. V shed 4 bases and J shed 6 bases, with 15 bases lying between them. DNA of the CDR3: TGTGCCAGCAGCTACGCCGGGAGGGAGGCTGAAGCTTTCTTT. Protein product: CASSYAGREAEAFF. The full variable domain, with the rest looked up from reference TRBV7-8 and TRBJ1-1, is GAGVSQSPRYKVAKRGQDVALRCDPISGHVSLFWYQQALGQGPEFLTYFQNEAQLDKSGLPSDRFFAERPEGSVSTLKIQRTQQEDSAVYLCASSYAGREAEAFFGQGTRLTVV.

This clonotype was seen at least ten times. The V gene is TRBV7-8, the J gene TRBJ2-7; D is ambiguous. The V gene's germline CDR1 is SGHVS and CDR2 FQNEAQ. This CDR3 has 15 residues. V lost 1 base to trimming and J lost 0 bases, with 10 bases between them. CDR3 amino acids: CASSLVGQFSYEQYF. The CDR3 bases are TGTGCCAGCAGCTTAGTAGGGCAGTTCTCCTACGAGCAGTACTTC.

This clonotype was seen many times. The CDR3 coding sequence is TGTGCCAGCAGCTTAGGGCATGAATATGGCTACACCTTC. Translating it yields CASSLGHEYGYTF. The gene calls are TRBV7-2 and TRBJ1-2; unclear D gene. V was cut by 1 base and J by 5 bases, with 8 bases left in between. Germline loops: CDR1 SGHTA, CDR2 FQGNSA. The CDR3 consists of 13 residues.

The V and J genes are TRBV20-1 and TRBJ1-4, with D hard to call. The germline V gene encodes CDR1 DFQATT and CDR2 SNEGSKA (reference sequence). The length of the CDR3 is 11 residues. The CDR3 here is CSGVRDEKLFF. The CDR3 coding sequence is TGCAGCGGGGTTCGGGATGAAAAACTGTTTTTT.